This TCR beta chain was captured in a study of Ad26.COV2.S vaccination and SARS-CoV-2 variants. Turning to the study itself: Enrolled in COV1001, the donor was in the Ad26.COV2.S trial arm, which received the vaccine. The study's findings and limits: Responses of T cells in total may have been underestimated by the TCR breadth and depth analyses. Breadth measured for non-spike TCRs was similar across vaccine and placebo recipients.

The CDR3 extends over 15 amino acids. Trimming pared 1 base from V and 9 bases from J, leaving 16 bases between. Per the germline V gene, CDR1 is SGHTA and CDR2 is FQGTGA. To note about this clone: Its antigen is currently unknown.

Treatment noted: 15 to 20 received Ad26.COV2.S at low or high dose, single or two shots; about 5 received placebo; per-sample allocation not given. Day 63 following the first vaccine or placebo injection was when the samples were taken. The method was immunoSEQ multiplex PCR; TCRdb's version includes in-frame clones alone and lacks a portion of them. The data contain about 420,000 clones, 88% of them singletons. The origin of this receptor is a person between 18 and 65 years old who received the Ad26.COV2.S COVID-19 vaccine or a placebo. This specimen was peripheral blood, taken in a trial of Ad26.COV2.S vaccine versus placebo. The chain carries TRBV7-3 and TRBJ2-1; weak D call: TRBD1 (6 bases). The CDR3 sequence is CASSLSFVTGREQFF. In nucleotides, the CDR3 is TGTGCCAGCAGCTTAAGTTTTGTAACAGGGCGTGAGCAGTTCTTC. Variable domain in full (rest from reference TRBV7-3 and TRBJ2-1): GAGVSQTPSNKVTEKGKYVELRCDPISGHTALYWYRQSLGQGPEFLIYFQGTGAADDSGLPNDRFFAVRPEGSVSTLKIQRTERGDSAVYLCASSLSFVTGREQFFGPGTRLTVL.